This is a list of T cell receptor beta chains from one sample in a study of blood T cell repertoires in COVID-19. Only in-frame clones appear in the TCRdb table, and some are missing; sequencing was by immunoSEQ multiplex PCR. The top ten clones hold 3% to 4% of a sample with about 220,000 clones, about 79% of them seen once. The sample taken for sequencing was PBMCs or T cells enriched from blood (not recorded which). These TCRs come from a woman aged 60-70 years who had recovered from COVID-19. Each CDR3 is given with its conserved first and last residue. D genes are given only for firm matches. Size is stated for part of the rows, as once, few or many counts, or as a class when the clone is expanded.

clone size: .; D gene: .; J gene: TRBJ1-5; V gene: TRBV27; CDR3 protein: CASSLGEGIGPQHF; CDR3 DNA: TGTGCCAGCAGTTTAGGGGAGGGAATAGGGCCCCAGCATTTT
clone size: .; D gene: TRBD2; J gene: TRBJ2-7; V gene: TRBV5-4; CDR3 protein: CASSKSSGSYEQYF; CDR3 DNA: TGTGCCAGCAGCAAATCTAGCGGTAGCTACGAGCAGTACTTC
clone size: .; D gene: TRBD2; J gene: TRBJ2-1; V gene: TRBV5-1; CDR3 protein: CASSSTGTSSYNEQFF; CDR3 DNA: TGCGCCAGCAGCTCAACCGGGACTAGCTCCTACAATGAGCAGTTCTTC
clone size: .; D gene: .; J gene: TRBJ1-6; V gene: TRBV25-1; CDR3 protein: CASSGLPQGTRSPLHF; CDR3 DNA: TGTGCCAGCAGTGGCCTCCCACAGGGAACAAGATCACCCCTCCACTTT
clone size: .; D gene: TRBD1; J gene: TRBJ2-1; V gene: TRBV7-6; CDR3 protein: CASSQATGVRSNEQFF; CDR3 DNA: TGTGCCAGCAGCCAAGCGACAGGGGTGAGGAGCAATGAGCAGTTCTTC
clone size: .; D gene: TRBD2; J gene: TRBJ2-3; V gene: TRBV7-2; CDR3 protein: CAGVTGLAGISDTQYF; CDR3 DNA: TGTGCCGGTGTGACCGGGCTAGCGGGGATCTCAGATACGCAGTATTTT
clone size: .; D gene: TRBD2; J gene: TRBJ2-7; V gene: TRBV5-1; CDR3 protein: CASSSGTSGPTYEQYF; CDR3 DNA: TGCGCCAGCAGCTCCGGGACTAGCGGGCCTACCTACGAGCAGTACTTC
clone size: .; D gene: TRBD2; J gene: TRBJ2-5; V gene: TRBV18; CDR3 protein: CASSPPLAGQETQYF; CDR3 DNA: TGTGCCAGCTCACCACCCCTAGCGGGCCAAGAGACCCAGTACTTC
clone size: .; D gene: .; J gene: TRBJ1-4; V gene: TRBV6-5; CDR3 protein: CASSYFLGGNEKLFF; CDR3 DNA: TGTGCCAGCAGTTACTTCCTCGGGGGGAATGAAAAACTGTTTTTT
clone size: .; D gene: TRBD1; J gene: TRBJ2-5; V gene: TRBV5-1; CDR3 protein: CASSQGVQETQYF; CDR3 DNA: TGCGCCAGCAGCCAGGGGGTCCAAGAGACCCAGTACTTC
clone size: .; D gene: .; J gene: TRBJ2-5; V gene: TRBV4-1; CDR3 protein: CASSAGRGQETQYF; CDR3 DNA: TGCGCCAGCAGCGCGGGGCGGGGTCAAGAGACCCAGTACTTC
clone size: .; D gene: .; J gene: TRBJ1-6; V gene: TRBV7-9; CDR3 protein: CASSHGGSSYNSPLHF; CDR3 DNA: TGTGCCAGCAGCCATGGAGGGAGCTCCTATAATTCACCCCTCCACTTT
clone size: .; D gene: .; J gene: TRBJ2-7; V gene: TRBV11-2; CDR3 protein: CASSILENEQYF; CDR3 DNA: TGTGCCAGCAGCATTCTGGAGAACGAGCAGTACTTC
clone size: .; D gene: TRBD1; J gene: TRBJ2-1; V gene: TRBV7-9; CDR3 protein: CASSLYGTGKYNEQFF; CDR3 DNA: TGTGCCAGCAGCTTGTACGGGACAGGGAAATACAATGAGCAGTTCTTC
clone size: .; D gene: .; J gene: TRBJ2-5; V gene: TRBV7-9; CDR3 protein: CASSQGGGKETQYF; CDR3 DNA: TGTGCCAGCAGCCAGGGCGGAGGGAAGGAGACCCAGTACTTC
clone size: .; D gene: TRBD2; J gene: TRBJ2-2; V gene: TRBV7-2; CDR3 protein: CASSLTGTSVTGELFF; CDR3 DNA: TGTGCCAGCAGCTTGACCGGGACTAGCGTGACCGGGGAGCTGTTTTTT
clone size: .; D gene: TRBD1; J gene: TRBJ1-5; V gene: TRBV7-9; CDR3 protein: CASSLGDSYNQPQHF; CDR3 DNA: TGTGCCAGCAGCTTGGGGGACAGCTACAATCAGCCCCAGCATTTT
clone size: once; D gene: .; J gene: TRBJ2-7; V gene: TRBV9; CDR3 protein: CASSVGWGLLYEQYF; CDR3 DNA: TGTGCCAGCAGCGTAGGCTGGGGACTCCTTTACGAGCAGTACTTC
clone size: .; D gene: .; J gene: TRBJ1-2; V gene: TRBV12-3/TRBV12-4; CDR3 protein: CASRFDRNYGYTF; CDR3 DNA: TGTGCCAGCAGGTTCGACAGGAACTATGGCTACACCTTC
clone size: few; D gene: .; J gene: TRBJ1-2; V gene: TRBV18; CDR3 protein: CASSPAVLVANYGYTF; CDR3 DNA: TGTGCCAGCTCACCAGCCGTACTTGTCGCTAACTATGGCTACACCTTC
clone size: .; D gene: TRBD1; J gene: TRBJ2-2; V gene: TRBV7-9; CDR3 protein: CASSQGVGELFF; CDR3 DNA: TGTGCCAGCAGCCAGGGGGTCGGGGAGCTGTTTTTT
clone size: .; D gene: TRBD2; J gene: TRBJ2-3; V gene: TRBV19; CDR3 protein: CASSFGAGTDTQYF; CDR3 DNA: TGTGCCAGTAGCTTTGGAGCGGGAACAGATACGCAGTATTTT
clone size: few; D gene: .; J gene: TRBJ2-3; V gene: TRBV29-1; CDR3 protein: CSVGVVGAHDTQYF; CDR3 DNA: TGCAGCGTTGGGGTAGTGGGGGCGCACGATACGCAGTATTTT
clone size: .; D gene: TRBD2; J gene: TRBJ2-5; V gene: TRBV9; CDR3 protein: CASSTRGGGETQYF; CDR3 DNA: TGTGCCAGCAGCACCCGGGGGGGCGGGGAGACCCAGTACTTC
clone size: .; D gene: .; J gene: TRBJ2-3; V gene: TRBV7-9; CDR3 protein: CASSSTGRGLDTQYF; CDR3 DNA: TGTGCCAGCAGCTCAACGGGCCGAGGGTTGGATACGCAGTATTTT
clone size: .; D gene: TRBD1; J gene: TRBJ2-3; V gene: TRBV18; CDR3 protein: CASSPWDRGPPDTQYF; CDR3 DNA: TGTGCCAGCTCACCTTGGGACAGGGGGCCGCCAGATACGCAGTATTTT
clone size: .; D gene: .; J gene: TRBJ2-5; V gene: TRBV2; CDR3 protein: CASTPDRYQETQYF; CDR3 DNA: TGTGCCAGCACCCCCGACAGGTACCAAGAGACCCAGTACTTC
clone size: .; D gene: .; J gene: TRBJ2-1; V gene: TRBV6-2/TRBV6-3; CDR3 protein: CASSRAYNEQFF; CDR3 DNA: TGTGCCAGCAGTAGAGCCTACAATGAGCAGTTCTTC
clone size: .; D gene: .; J gene: TRBJ1-3; V gene: TRBV19; CDR3 protein: CASSRAGDYGNTIYF; CDR3 DNA: TGTGCCAGTAGTCGGGCGGGGGACTATGGAAACACCATATATTTT
clone size: .; D gene: .; J gene: TRBJ1-6; V gene: TRBV27; CDR3 protein: CASSLSGVSSYNSPLHF; CDR3 DNA: TGTGCCAGCAGTTTATCCGGGGTGAGCTCCTATAATTCACCCCTCCACTTT